Included here is one T cell receptor beta chain sequence, with context. The sample comes from a study of blood T cell repertoires in COVID-19. Study details: The United States, Italy and Spain provided the acute and convalescent COVID-19 samples. T cells, B-cell-depleted T cells, or PBMCs provided the cDNA or gDNA that served as material.

CDR1 SGDLS and CDR2 YYNGEE come from the germline V gene. J lost 4 bases, V lost 6 bases, and 14 bases had no gene match. The CDR3 is 17 amino acids. In the authors' methods: Nucleated cell number was recorded as an estimate derived from reference gene primer amplification. Using immunoSEQ multiplex PCR, the repertoire was profiled, and TCRdb retains in-frame clones only, with some absent. D and trimming come from the DNA, and the V and J calls and clone size come from that table. The sample carries about 220,000 clones, less than 90% recorded once. The TCR was taken from a man younger than 45 with active or convalescent COVID-19. The sequencing sample was made of peripheral blood. The chain joins TRBV9 to TRBJ2-1, with TRBD2 identical over 9 bases. CDR3 DNA sequence: TGTGCCAGCACACGGGCGGGAGGGTCTGCGCAGTACAATGAGCAGTTCTTC. Protein: CASTRAGGSAQYNEQFF.